This TCR beta chain came from a study of control samples from healthy donors and cancer patients. This clone came up a few times. This CDR3 comprises 15 residues. V gave up 0 bases and J gave up 4 bases, with 15 bases separating them. CDR1 is GTSNPN, CDR2 SVGIG, per germline (reference sequence). Sequenced by immunoSEQ multiplex PCR; TCRdb stores in-frame clones only, minus some. Altogether 25,000 to 30,000 clones are present, approximately 85% being singletons, with the ten largest covering approximately 6.9%. The source of this sequence is a woman in her fifties or sixties with head and neck cancer. The genes are TRBV30 and TRBJ2-5; D perhaps matches TRBD2 (5 bases). Sequenced: PBMCs. In DNA form, the CDR3 reads TGTGCCTGGAGTGTACTTTTCGGGCGGGTAGAGACCCAGTACTTC. It yields the protein CAWSVLFGRVETQYF.